The entry below gives a single T cell receptor (beta chain) sequence along with its context. The method was immunoSEQ multiplex PCR; TCRdb's version includes in-frame clones alone and lacks a portion of them. The profile covers more than 1,200,000 clones, with just under 99% appearing a single time and roughly 0.36% taken by the ten largest. Trimming shortened V by 3 bases and J by 4 bases, and 8 bases separated the two germline ends. There are 13 residues in the CDR3. Germline V lookup: CDR1 KGHSH, CDR2 LQKENI. The sample is drawn from a study of shared clonotypes between healthy human individuals. This sequence originates from a man aged 25 to 40 in good health. Specimen: naive CD4+ T cells sorted from blood. The sample's subset: CD45RA+ positively selected. The chain joins TRBV18 to TRBJ2-3, with D unresolved. The DNA of the CDR3 is TGTGCCAGCTCACCTGAGTTCTCAGATACGCAGTATTTT. Translating gives CASSPEFSDTQYF. Combining the CDR3 with reference TRBV18 and TRBJ2-3 gives the whole variable domain NAGVMQNPRHLVRRRGQEARLRCSPMKGHSHVYWYRQLPEEGLKFMVYLQKENIIDESGMPKERFSAEFPKEGPSILRIQQVVRGDSAAYFCASSPEFSDTQYFGPGTRLTVL.